Listed below are T cell receptor beta chains from one sample, sequenced in a study of vaccination and CD4 T cells after COVID-19. Which antigens these TCRs recognize remains unknown. TCRdb independently ran MiXCR on the PCR reads; one entry per CDR3 protein. The repertoire has 13,000 or so distinct CDR3 sequences, around 44% of them found once; the top ten carry more than 10%. Sequenced material: CD4+ T cells from blood, cultured in vitro. The receptors were gathered from a human donor who had recovered from COVID-19. CDR3s include the opening cysteine and the closing phenylalanine or tryptophan. The size field is filled for only some rows; it gives once, few, many or a size class.

V: TRBV6-2/TRBV6-3; size: -; CDR3: CASRDPDSGYTF
V: TRBV10-3; size: few; CDR3: CASRTDRNQPQHF
V: TRBV20-1; size: -; CDR3: CSAPQDNSPLHF
V: TRBV19; size: -; CDR3: CASSPRPGLAGDNEQFF
V: TRBV6-2/TRBV6-3; size: few; CDR3: CASSYSKYAVTNQPQHF
V: TRBV27; size: -; CDR3: CPSSLRGDGYTF
V: TRBV30; size: few; CDR3: CAWSPAGWESNNYGYTF
V: TRBV11-2; size: -; CDR3: CASSFPGPVAGF
V: TRBV29-1; size: -; CDR3: CSVGGDLYGYTF
V: TRBV5-1; size: -; CDR3: CASSSTGRSTDTQYF
V: TRBV7-9; size: few; CDR3: CASSLDTGARGYTF
V: TRBV5-1; size: medium-sized; CDR3: CASRSQGSSGANVLTF
V: TRBV7-9; size: -; CDR3: CASSSRQGAPNTEAFF
V: TRBV10-2; size: -; CDR3: CASSDSRAHEQFF
V: TRBV5-1; size: -; CDR3: CASSRLVAGGADTQYF
V: TRBV24-1; size: -; CDR3: CATSGQTSSDTQYF
V: TRBV15; size: -; CDR3: CATSRDLLGTSSNTQYF
V: TRBV30; size: few; CDR3: CAWSAGANPDNEQFF
V: TRBV12-5; size: once; CDR3: CQRGPSSYEQYF
V: TRBV20-1; size: -; CDR3: CSARDSGFGGDWGGYTF
V: TRBV27; size: few; CDR3: CASTRESGETYEQYF
V: TRBV6-2/TRBV6-3; size: -; CDR3: CASSYWGTGELFF
V: TRBV6-2/TRBV6-3; size: few; CDR3: CASSQDRDSRGAYEQYF
V: TRBV12-3/TRBV12-4; size: -; CDR3: CASSFHTGVVGELFF
V: TRBV19; size: -; CDR3: CASNPDRGYEKLFF
V: TRBV11-2; size: -; CDR3: CASSPGAGGARNYGYTF
V: TRBV5-1; size: -; CDR3: CATKGEYEQFF
V: TRBV6-5; size: -; CDR3: CASSYSNVVFSGRGGNEQFF
V: TRBV10-3; size: -; CDR3: CASSGANNSYEQYF
V: TRBV3-1; size: -; CDR3: CASSQDSARDEQFF
V: TRBV20-1; size: few; CDR3: CSAKTGFGETQYF
V: TRBV6-2/TRBV6-3; size: -; CDR3: CASTPLKRSTEAFF
V: TRBV11-2; size: -; CDR3: CASSLGGTAGHEQFF
V: TRBV4-2; size: few; CDR3: CASSQGGGQREQYF
V: TRBV7-9; size: -; CDR3: CASSFYRVGGGELFF
V: TRBV19; size: -; CDR3: CASKGQVSNQPQHF
V: TRBV27; size: -; CDR3: CASSLSASGRPDTQYF
V: TRBV20-1; size: few; CDR3: CSASSHGGSGYTF
V: TRBV20-1; size: once; CDR3: CSAREPLAADTQYF
V: TRBV20-1; size: -; CDR3: CSGRDSYEQYF
V: TRBV2; size: few; CDR3: CASSPGTGHTGELFF
V: TRBV6-2/TRBV6-3; size: -; CDR3: CASSPLGGQAEAFF
V: TRBV18; size: few; CDR3: CASSGQGYYEQYF
V: TRBV6-5; size: -; CDR3: CASSYGQTTLAEQYF
V: TRBV6-1; size: medium-sized; CDR3: CASSTTGSGYGYTF
V: TRBV24-1; size: few; CDR3: CATSESDTQYF
V: TRBV7-2; size: few; CDR3: CASSLTPDTQYF
V: TRBV20-1; size: -; CDR3: CSARDRLTGGFQPQHF
V: TRBV6-1; size: few; CDR3: CASSEFKGWAGELFF
V: TRBV10-3; size: few; CDR3: CAISEVRGAGNQPQHF
V: TRBV7-2; size: -; CDR3: CASSSHGGWSTEAFF
V: TRBV19; size: -; CDR3: CASSIRAGEETQYF